This entry lists 32 T cell receptor beta chains sequenced from one sample in a study of shared clonotypes between healthy human individuals. Sequenced by immunoSEQ multiplex PCR; TCRdb stores in-frame clones only, minus some. The sample lists more than 500,000 clones; about 96% were seen once. Sequencing was performed on naive CD4+ T cells sorted from blood. The sample's subset: CD45RA+ positively selected. All receptors derive from a young woman in good health.

The gene calls are TRBV19 and TRBJ2-7, with D uncertain. The CDR3 runs 16 residues. Between the trimmed V and J ends, which lost 7 bases and 3 bases, there was a span of 22 bases. Per germline, CDR1 LNHDA and CDR2 SQIVND (reference sequence). CDR3 sequence reads: CASNERNGGFDYEQYF. The CDR3 nucleotides read TGTGCCAGTAACGAGAGGAATGGCGGATTTGACTACGAGCAGTACTTC.

This clone has just a few counts. The V call is TRBV19, the J call TRBJ1-5, with D maybe TRBD1 (5 bases). The V and J ends lost 5 bases and 1 base respectively, with 18 bases between them. CDR1 and CDR2 from the germline V gene are LNHDA and SQIVND (reference sequence). This CDR3 is 17 amino acids long. The chain's CDR3 is CASSSVTKGLSNQPQHF. The CDR3 region has the DNA TGTGCCAGTAGTTCCGTTACTAAGGGACTAAGCAATCAGCCCCAGCATTTT.

The chain recombines TRBV10-1 with TRBJ2-7; TRBD2 matches 13 bases. CDR3 length equals 14 residues. The germline gives CDR1 WNHNN, CDR2 SYGVQD (reference sequence). The trim removed 6 bases at V and 6 bases at J, leaving 5 bases unmatched. The CDR3, as DNA: TGCGCCAGCAGCGCCGGACTAGCGGGAGTCGAGCAGTACTTC. Encoded protein: CASSAGLAGVEQYF.

The chain uses TRBV27 and TRBJ2-5; D may match TRBD1 or TRBD2 (5 bases each). With 6 bases removed from V and 2 bases from J, the gap between germline ends came to 19 bases. This CDR3 comprises 16 residues. CDR1 and CDR2 from the germline V gene are MNHEY and SMNVEV (reference sequence). The CDR3 DNA follows: TGTGCCAGCAGCCCCTACCGGTCGGGGCTTCAAGAGACCCAGTACTTC. As protein: CASSPYRSGLQETQYF.

The rearrangement links TRBV18 to TRBJ2-7; D not certain. V shed 3 bases and J shed 2 bases, with 11 bases lying between them. CDR3 length: 14 residues. Germline V lookup: CDR1 KGHSH, CDR2 LQKENI. CDR3 bases: TGTGCCAGCTCACCTATCGAGCAAACCTACGAGCAGTACTTC. Residues: CASSPIEQTYEQYF.

There are a few counts of this clone. The chain couples TRBV20-1 to TRBJ1-1; D is unclear. The V end lost 3 bases, the J end lost 8 bases, and 7 bases lay between the germline ends. This CDR3 region has 10 residues. CDR1 is DFQATT, CDR2 SNEGSKA, per germline (reference sequence). The DNA of the CDR3 is TGCAGTGCTAGGCGGGGAGAAGCTTTCTTT. It is translated as CSARRGEAFF.

The V and J genes are TRBV28 and TRBJ2-4; D unclear. The V end was cut by 5 bases, the J end by 6 bases, with 14 bases between. Germline V gene sequence: CDR1 MDHEN, CDR2 SYDVKM. This CDR3 contains 14 residues. The CDR3 is CASSPSGLGNIQYF. In nucleotides, the CDR3 is TGTGCCAGCAGTCCCTCCGGCCTAGGAAACATTCAGTACTTC.

The chain employs TRBV28 and TRBJ2-7; 8 bases are shared with TRBD1. V shed 2 bases and J 0 bases; nucleotides not matched to a gene: 3. Germline V gives CDR1 MDHEN, CDR2 SYDVKM. This CDR3 contains 15 residues. The CDR3 here is CASSLLGTGSYEQYF. The CDR3 region has the DNA TGTGCCAGCAGTTTACTTGGGACAGGCTCCTACGAGCAGTACTTC.

This chain connects TRBV11-2 to TRBJ1-1, with D perhaps TRBD1 (6 bases). The germline gives CDR1 SGHAT, CDR2 FQNNGV. The CDR3 extends over 13 amino acids. Trimming shortened V by 5 bases and J by 6 bases, and 13 bases separated the two germline ends. The CDR3 loop is CASSLQGVAEAFF. The CDR3 DNA follows: TGTGCCAGCAGCCTACAGGGTGTTGCTGAAGCTTTCTTT.

This chain connects TRBV4-1 to TRBJ2-2; TRBD2 is a possible D gene (5 bases). The germline gives CDR1 MGHRA, CDR2 YSYEKL. V lost 2 bases and J lost 8, with 15 bases in between. This CDR3 contains 15 residues. This CDR3 is CASSQFGELGGELFF. The DNA of the CDR3 is TGCGCCAGCAGCCAATTTGGGGAGCTGGGGGGGGAGCTGTTTTTT.

The rearrangement uses TRBV7-3 and TRBJ2-7; D possibly uses TRBD1 or TRBD2 (7 bases each). The V gene's germline CDR1 is SGHTA and CDR2 FQGTGA. The CDR3 sequence is 13 residues long. The V end was cut by 10 bases, the J end by 5 bases, with 18 bases between. The CDR3, as DNA: TGTGCCATCGCGGGGAGGGGGCATGACGAGCAGTACTTC. It codes for CAIAGRGHDEQYF.

This chain connects TRBV1 to TRBJ1-5. TRBV1 is assigned pseudogene status. The CDR3 contains 16 residues. CDR3 bases: TGCACCAGCAGCCAAGAGCACGGCTCCGGCAATCAGCCCCAGCATTTT. Its translation: CTSSQEHGSGNQPQHF.

This clone is a singleton in its sample. The rearrangement uses TRBV28 and TRBJ1-4; D is perhaps TRBD1 (5 bases). The V gene lost 4 bases and the J gene lost 7 bases, with 10 bases spanning the gap. This CDR3 has 13 amino acids. CDR1 is MDHEN, CDR2 SYDVKM, per germline. In DNA form, the CDR3 reads TGTGCCAGCAGTTCACCCGACAGTGAAAAACTGTTTTTT. Translated: CASSSPDSEKLFF.

Only one count was recorded for this clone. The chain combines TRBV4-1 with TRBJ2-7; 7 positions match TRBD2. Germline CDR1 reads MGHRA; CDR2 reads YSYEKL. V was clipped by 1 base and J by 3 bases; unmatched bases: 0. The length of the CDR3 is 13 residues. CDR3 DNA sequence: TGCGCCAGCAGCCAAGGGGGGGGCTACGAGCAGTACTTC. It specifies CASSQGGGYEQYF.

This rearrangement joins TRBV28 to TRBJ2-2, with 11 positions matching TRBD2. The CDR3 covers 16 residues. Germline V lookup: CDR1 MDHEN, CDR2 SYDVKM. V lost 8 bases, J lost 7 bases, and 12 bases stayed unmatched. In DNA form, the CDR3 reads TGTGCCAGCTACTCGCCCGGACTAGCGGGTCTCGGGGAGCTGTTTTTT. Protein: CASYSPGLAGLGELFF. Drawing the rest from reference TRBV28 and TRBJ2-2, the complete variable domain is DVKVTQSSRYLVKRTGEKVFLECVQDMDHENMFWYRQDPGLGLRLIYFSYDVKMKEKGDIPEGYSVSREKKERFSLILESASTNQTSMYLCASYSPGLAGLGELFFGEGSRLTVL.

The chain links TRBV6-1 to TRBJ1-5; D possibly corresponds to TRBD1 (5 bases). Germline V gene sequence: CDR1 MNHNS, CDR2 SASEGT. The CDR3 length is 15 residues. V shed 7 bases and J shed 4 bases, with 17 bases lying between them. The CDR3 DNA is TGTGCCAGCACCCCCTTAAGGGACCGTAATCAGCCCCAGCATTTT. Translating gives CASTPLRDRNQPQHF.

The chain joins TRBV6-5 to TRBJ2-2, with D hard to call. There are 15 residues in the CDR3. The V gene's germline CDR1 is MNHEY and CDR2 SVGAGI. Trimming removed 1 base from V and 1 base from J, with 7 bases in between. The CDR3 sequence is CASSYLGLNTGELFF. The DNA of the CDR3 is TGTGCCAGCAGTTACTTAGGATTGAACACCGGGGAGCTGTTTTTT.

V gene TRBV15 combines with J gene TRBJ2-7; 8 bases are shared with TRBD2. The CDR3 sequence is 15 residues long. The germline gives CDR1 LNHNV, CDR2 YYDKDF (reference sequence). J gave up 4 bases and V 1 base, and 6 bases lay outside the gene matches. The CDR3 sequence is CATSRGREGPYEQYF. The CDR3, as DNA: TGTGCCACCAGCAGAGGTCGGGAGGGCCCGTACGAGCAGTACTTC.

The J gene is TRBJ1-5, the V gene TRBV6-5; tentative D call: TRBD1 (6 bases). Trimming removed 2 bases from V and 7 bases from J, with 9 bases in between. The CDR3 has 13 amino acids. Germline CDR1 and CDR2: MNHEY and SVGAGI. The CDR3 coding sequence is TGTGCCAGCAGTTACGCGGGGGGCCAGCCCCAGCATTTT. Protein product: CASSYAGGQPQHF.

The CDR3 DNA is TGCGCCAGCAGCCAAGCCGGGACGGAGTATCAGCCCCAGCATTTT. It is translated as CASSQAGTEYQPQHF. The rearrangement uses TRBV4-1 and TRBJ1-5, with D perhaps TRBD1 (5 bases). The V gene lost 1 base and the J gene lost 5 bases, with 12 bases spanning the gap. The V gene's germline CDR1 is MGHRA and CDR2 YSYEKL. The CDR3 has 15 residues.

This chain uses TRBV5-1 with TRBJ2-5; tentative D call: TRBD2 (5 bases). In germline, CDR1 is SGHRS, CDR2 YFSETQ. The CDR3 covers 14 residues. Trimming cost V 2 bases and J 0 bases, with 8 bases left between them. CDR3 bases: TGCGCCAGCAGCTTTCTCGGGAACCAAGAGACCCAGTACTTC. Residues: CASSFLGNQETQYF.

The chain joins TRBV28 to TRBJ2-1, with TRBD2 matching 14 bases. Trimming cost V 6 bases and J 8 bases; bases outside gene matches: 9. There are 16 residues in the CDR3. Per the germline V gene, CDR1 is MDHEN and CDR2 is SYDVKM. The CDR3 coding sequence is TGTGCCAGCAGCCTGACTAGCGGGAGGGCCGCAGATGAGCAGTTCTTC. Its protein is CASSLTSGRAADEQFF. The full variable domain, completed using reference TRBV28 and TRBJ2-1, is DVKVTQSSRYLVKRTGEKVFLECVQDMDHENMFWYRQDPGLGLRLIYFSYDVKMKEKGDIPEGYSVSREKKERFSLILESASTNQTSMYLCASSLTSGRAADEQFFGPGTRLTVL.

This clone was observed once. The chain joins TRBV18 to TRBJ1-2, with a tentative D call TRBD1 (6 bases). This CDR3 is built from 16 residues. CDR1 and CDR2 (germline): KGHSH, LQKENI. V was clipped by 0 bases and J by 7 bases, with 18 bases between them. The CDR3, as DNA: TGTGCCAGCTCACCACCTTCGATCGGGACAACGAGTGGCTACACCTTC. Its protein is CASSPPSIGTTSGYTF.

In the case of this clone: Other DNA variants within this sample encode the same CDR3. V is TRBV5-1 and J is TRBJ1-2; 7 nucleotides align to TRBD1. V gave up 0 bases and J gave up 6 bases; unmatched junction bases: 2. CDR1 is SGHRS and CDR2 is YFSETQ in the germline V gene. The CDR3 totals 13 residues. This chain's CDR3 is CASSLEGADGYTF. The CDR3, as DNA: TGCGCCAGCAGCTTGGAGGGGGCGGATGGCTACACCTTC.

This chain connects TRBV14 to TRBJ1-6, with D hard to call. Trimming shortened V by 0 bases and J by 7 bases, and 7 bases separated the two germline ends. The CDR3 extends over 14 amino acids. CDR1 and CDR2 from the germline V gene are SGHDN and FVKESK. CDR3 coding DNA: TGTGCCAGCAGCCAAGAAGGGCGGAATTCACCCCTCCACTTT. It translates to CASSQEGRNSPLHF.

In its sample, this clone was seen once. The J gene is TRBJ2-3, the V gene TRBV12-5; 9 positions match TRBD1. The CDR3 consists of 17 residues. The ends lost 7 bases at V and 6 bases at J; junction bases unmatched: 17. In germline, CDR1 is LGHNT, CDR2 FRNRAP. The CDR3 protein is CASANRGLNQWTDTQYF. The CDR3 nucleotides are TGTGCTAGTGCCAACAGGGGGCTTAACCAGTGGACCGATACGCAGTATTTT.

V and J are TRBV28 and TRBJ2-7; a possible D gene is TRBD2 (7 bases). The CDR3 has 15 residues. Looked up from germline, CDR1 is MDHEN and CDR2 is SYDVKM. The V end lost 6 bases, the J end lost 3 bases, and 18 bases lay between the germline ends. The CDR3 sequence: CASSPGGRELYEQYF. DNA for the CDR3: TGTGCCAGCAGCCCCGGGGGGCGGGAGCTCTACGAGCAGTACTTC.

This clone was seen a handful of times. This chain connects TRBV28 to TRBJ1-2; TRBD1 matches at 8 bases. V lost 1 base, J lost 7 bases, and 5 bases stayed unmatched. Germline V lookup: CDR1 MDHEN, CDR2 SYDVKM. The CDR3 runs 14 residues. Here the CDR3 reads CASSLLAGGFGYTF. The CDR3 DNA sequence: TGTGCCAGCAGTTTATTGGCAGGGGGCTTTGGCTACACCTTC.

The chain recombines TRBV7-7 with TRBJ2-5; a possible D gene is TRBD1 (6 bases). Trimming removed 5 bases from V and 1 base from J, with 11 bases in between. The germline CDR1 and CDR2 sequences are SSHAT and FNYEAQ (reference sequence). CDR3 length: 14 residues. Here the CDR3 DNA reads TGTGCCAGCAGCCGGGACAAGGTCCAAGAGACCCAGTACTTC. Translating gives CASSRDKVQETQYF.

This clone was observed once. CDR3 in DNA: TGTGCCTGGAGTGTACTAGGGGTTGGCGAGCAGTACTTC. Encoded protein: CAWSVLGVGEQYF. The V and J genes are TRBV30 and TRBJ2-7; D is perhaps TRBD1 or TRBD2 (5 bases each). V dropped 0 bases and J dropped 6 bases, with 12 bases sitting between them. CDR1 and CDR2 (germline): GTSNPN, SVGIG (reference sequence). The CDR3 contains 13 residues.

The rearrangement joins TRBV7-2 to TRBJ1-2; D unclear. Germline CDR1 and CDR2: SGHTA and FQGNSA. The germline V and J ends were trimmed by 3 bases and 8 bases, with 13 bases remaining between them. CDR3 length: 13 amino acids. CDR3 loop: CASSFMVEEGYTF. The CDR3 DNA is TGTGCCAGCAGCTTTATGGTTGAGGAGGGCTACACCTTC.

V gene TRBV4-1 combines with J gene TRBJ2-2; 9 positions agree with TRBD2. Germline-derived CDR1 and CDR2 are MGHRA and YSYEKL. The CDR3 has 15 amino acids. V gave up 5 bases and J gave up 5 bases; unmatched junction bases: 6. The CDR3 DNA sequence: TGCGCCAGCAGCATTAGCGGGAGCGGGACCGGGGAGCTGTTTTTT. Translated: CASSISGSGTGELFF.